Listed below are T cell receptor beta chains from one sample, sequenced in a study of blood T cell repertoires in COVID-19. Profiling relied on immunoSEQ multiplex PCR, and the TCRdb table lists in-frame clones only, not all of them. The data contain a few hundred thousand clones, 85% to 90% of them singletons. The material sequenced was peripheral blood. The receptors here all came from a man between 45 and 60 years old with acute or convalescent COVID-19. Both conserved end residues are part of each CDR3. D genes are given only for firm matches. Not all rows give a size; the values are once, few, many and, for expanded clones, a class.

D: TRBD1
J: TRBJ1-4
V: TRBV18
size: .
DNA: TGTGCCAGCTCCCTCGGGACAGGGGCTAATGAAAAACTGTTTTTT
CDR3: CASSLGTGANEKLFF

D: .
J: TRBJ1-1
V: TRBV6-5
size: .
DNA: TGTGCCAGCAGTCCCACATGGAACACTGAAGCTTTCTTT
CDR3: CASSPTWNTEAFF

D: .
J: TRBJ2-7
V: TRBV30
size: .
DNA: TGTGCCTGGAGTGTATTGGGAGGCGTGCTTCGGCGTAGCTCCTACGAGCAGTACTTC
CDR3: CAWSVLGGVLRRSSYEQYF

D: TRBD1
J: TRBJ2-7
V: TRBV30
size: .
DNA: TGTGCCTGGGCTACAGGGGACGGGCAGTACTTC
CDR3: CAWATGDGQYF

D: .
J: TRBJ2-2
V: TRBV18
size: .
DNA: TGTGCCAGCTCCCCTAGGAGCGTGAACATGGCCGGCGGGGAGCTGTTTTTT
CDR3: CASSPRSVNMAGGELFF

D: .
J: TRBJ1-2
V: TRBV29-1
size: .
DNA: TGCAGCGCCCTCGGGGGGAACTATGGCTACACCTTC
CDR3: CSALGGNYGYTF

D: TRBD2
J: TRBJ2-1
V: TRBV5-8
size: .
DNA: TGTGCCAGCAGCCGACAGCGGGGGGCAACCTACAATGAGCAGTTCTTC
CDR3: CASSRQRGATYNEQFF

D: .
J: TRBJ1-4
V: TRBV19
size: .
DNA: TGTGCCAGTTGGGGCCCGTTACGGGAAAAACTGTTTTTT
CDR3: CASWGPLREKLFF

D: .
J: TRBJ1-2
V: TRBV9
size: once
DNA: TGTGCCAGCAGCGTAGGGTCGGGGTTACGGAGCTATGGCTACACCTTC
CDR3: CASSVGSGLRSYGYTF

D: .
J: TRBJ1-2
V: TRBV18
size: .
DNA: TGTGCCAGCTCACCCTATGCTGGGACTACGGATGGCTACACCTTC
CDR3: CASSPYAGTTDGYTF

D: .
J: TRBJ1-3
V: TRBV7-6
size: .
DNA: TGTGCCAGCAGCTTATTGGCAGATGGAAACACCATATATTTT
CDR3: CASSLLADGNTIYF

D: .
J: TRBJ1-2
V: TRBV7-6
size: .
DNA: TGTGCCAGCAGCTTAGCCCCAGGGATCGACTATGGCTACACCTTC
CDR3: CASSLAPGIDYGYTF

D: TRBD1
J: TRBJ2-7
V: TRBV4-1
size: few
DNA: TGCGCCAGCAGCCGGGCCGGGACAGGGAGCTACGAGCAGTACTTC
CDR3: CASSRAGTGSYEQYF

D: .
J: TRBJ1-1
V: TRBV3-1/TRBV3-2
size: .
DNA: TGTGCCAGCAGACAGGGACGAACTGAAGCTTTCTTT
CDR3: CASRQGRTEAFF

D: TRBD2
J: TRBJ2-3
V: TRBV11-2
size: .
DNA: TGTGCCAGCAGCCTCGGGACTAAGGCAGATACGCAGTATTTT
CDR3: CASSLGTKADTQYF

D: .
J: TRBJ1-1
V: TRBV7-2
size: .
DNA: TGTGCCAGCAGCTTATCGAGCAGACAAAACACTGAAGCTTTCTTT
CDR3: CASSLSSRQNTEAFF

D: .
J: TRBJ1-6
V: TRBV6-5
size: .
DNA: TGTGCCAGCAGTTACTCGGCGGGGGCAAATAATTCACCCCTCCACTTT
CDR3: CASSYSAGANNSPLHF

D: .
J: TRBJ2-7
V: TRBV2
size: .
DNA: TGTGCCAGCAGTGAGGGGCCCTCCTACGAGCAGTACTTC
CDR3: CASSEGPSYEQYF